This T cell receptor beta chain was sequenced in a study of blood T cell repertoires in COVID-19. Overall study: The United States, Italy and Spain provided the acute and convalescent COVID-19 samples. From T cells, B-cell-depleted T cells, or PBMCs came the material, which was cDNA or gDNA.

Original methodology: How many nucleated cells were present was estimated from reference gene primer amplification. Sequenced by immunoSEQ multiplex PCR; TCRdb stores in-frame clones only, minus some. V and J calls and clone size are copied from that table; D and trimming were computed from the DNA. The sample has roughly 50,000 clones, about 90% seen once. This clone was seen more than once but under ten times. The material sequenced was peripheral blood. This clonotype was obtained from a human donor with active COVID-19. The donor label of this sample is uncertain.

The DNA for the CDR3 is TGTGCCAGCAGCTTGACTAGCGGGGGGCTAAGCACAGATACGCAGTATTTT. Encoded protein: CASSLTSGGLSTDTQYF. The chain couples TRBV5-5 to TRBJ2-3, with 12 bases matching TRBD2. The V gene end was trimmed by 1 base and the J gene end by 0 bases; junction bases not matched to a gene: 3. Germline V gene data show CDR1 as SGHKS and CDR2 as YYEKEE (reference sequence). The CDR3 has 17 amino acids. The variable domain in full, completed from reference TRBV5-5 and TRBJ2-3, reads DAGVTQSPTHLIKTRGQQVTLRCSPISGHKSVSWYQQVLGQGPQFIFQYYEKEERGRGNFPDRFSARQFPNYSSELNVNALLLGDSALYLCASSLTSGGLSTDTQYFGPGTRLTVL.